The 23 T cell receptor beta chains below all came from one sample that was sequenced in a study of cytomegalovirus exposure and HLA in healthy donors (dated 2017 in TCRdb). Libraries were constructed by the immunoSEQ multiplex PCR assay. TCRdb obtained this table from immuneACCESS and retained in-frame rearrangements with V and J assigned. These tables miss some clones; where compared with another copy, unresolved V genes account for less than half of the shortfall, and the remainder is unexplained. This sample has roughly 150,000 clones in its table, and 94% of those were observed once. The ten most abundant clones make up roughly 1.9% of the sample. Material: PBMCs. The receptors stem from a man aged 18 to 30 in good health and CMV-seropositive.

The chain employs TRBV6-1 and TRBJ1-2; D is possibly TRBD1 (5 bases). Germline CDR1 is MNHNS and CDR2 is SASEGT. The V and J ends lost 1 base and 7 bases respectively, with 10 bases between them. The CDR3 extends over 13 amino acids. The CDR3, as DNA: TGTGCCAGCAGTGAAGAGGCAGGGCTTGGCTACACCTTC. This gives the protein CASSEEAGLGYTF.

The V and J genes are TRBV28 and TRBJ1-1; 9 nucleotides line up with TRBD1. The germline V gene encodes CDR1 MDHEN and CDR2 SYDVKM. Trimming at V came to 5 bases and at J to 1 base, leaving 5 bases not matched to a gene. The CDR3 extends over 15 amino acids. CDR3 sequence (DNA): TGTGCCAGCAGTCCTCAGACAGGGGGGAACACTGAAGCTTTCTTT. This gives the protein CASSPQTGGNTEAFF.

V usage is TRBV19 and J usage is TRBJ1-5, with a possible D match to TRBD1 (5 bases). Trimming removed 6 bases from V and 7 bases from J, with 13 bases in between. CDR3 length equals 13 residues. The germline V gene has CDR1 LNHDA and CDR2 SQIVND (reference sequence). The CDR3 DNA follows: TGTGCCAGTAGCAAACAGGTTCTCCAGCCCCAGCATTTT. Translation: CASSKQVLQPQHF.

The gene calls are TRBV5-6 and TRBJ1-5; perhaps TRBD1 as D (6 bases). V gave up 2 bases and J gave up 5 bases, with 11 bases separating them. CDR1 is SGHDT, CDR2 YYEEEE, per germline. This CDR3 comprises 14 residues. The CDR3 coding sequence is TGTGCCAGCAGCTTCTGGTCAGGGGATCAGCCCCAGCATTTT. Translating it yields CASSFWSGDQPQHF.

The rearrangement uses TRBV5-1 and TRBJ1-1, with D unclear. Looked up from germline, CDR1 is SGHRS and CDR2 is YFSETQ. V was trimmed by 0 bases and J by 1 base, leaving 7 bases between them. The CDR3 runs to 14 residues. The CDR3 nucleotides read TGCGCCAGCAGCTTGGGCTATTCGAACACTGAAGCTTTCTTT. Translating it yields CASSLGYSNTEAFF.

The V call is TRBV6-5, the J call TRBJ2-7; D might be TRBD1 (7 bases). Germline-derived CDR1 and CDR2 are MNHEY and SVGAGI. Trimming removed 4 bases from V and 2 bases from J, with 12 bases in between. The CDR3 has 14 amino acids. Here the CDR3 reads CASSLGGQPYEQYF. The CDR3 bases are TGTGCCAGCAGTTTGGGGGGACAGCCCTACGAGCAGTACTTC.

The chain joins TRBV5-1 to TRBJ2-7, with D maybe TRBD1 (5 bases). V dropped 0 bases and J dropped 4 bases, with 11 bases sitting between them. The CDR3 runs to 14 residues. The germline CDR1 and CDR2 sequences are SGHRS and YFSETQ. The CDR3 loop is CASSLEDNLYEQYF. CDR3 nucleotides: TGCGCCAGCAGCTTGGAGGACAATCTTTACGAGCAGTACTTC. The full variable domain, completed using reference TRBV5-1 and TRBJ2-7, is KAGVTQTPRYLIKTRGQQVTLSCSPISGHRSVSWYQQTPGQGLQFLFEYFSETQRNKGNFPGRFSGRQFSNSRSEMNVSTLELGDSALYLCASSLEDNLYEQYFGPGTRLTVT.

The V and J genes are TRBV5-1 and TRBJ2-5, with D perhaps matching TRBD2 (5 bases). This CDR3 contains 15 residues. Deletions cut 1 base from V and 2 bases from J, with 12 bases between. The germline V gene encodes CDR1 SGHRS and CDR2 YFSETQ. As DNA, the CDR3 is TGCGCCAGCAGCTTGATTGCAGGAGGTCAAGAGACCCAGTACTTC. It codes for CASSLIAGGQETQYF. Complete variable domain (other parts from reference TRBV5-1 and TRBJ2-5): KAGVTQTPRYLIKTRGQQVTLSCSPISGHRSVSWYQQTPGQGLQFLFEYFSETQRNKGNFPGRFSGRQFSNSRSEMNVSTLELGDSALYLCASSLIAGGQETQYFGPGTRLLVL.

The chain combines TRBV9 with TRBJ1-3; no definite D call. The germline V gene has CDR1 SGDLS and CDR2 YYNGEE. The CDR3 is made up of 17 amino acids. Trimming removed 2 bases at V and 0 bases at J, with 15 bases between. The CDR3 bases are TGTGCCAGCAGCGTTAGGACGGGGAGGGCCTCTGGAAACACCATATATTTT. This gives the protein CASSVRTGRASGNTIYF.

The gene calls are TRBV19 and TRBJ1-5; D gene ambiguous. CDR1 and CDR2 (germline): LNHDA, SQIVND (reference sequence). V was pared by 5 bases and J by 5 bases, with 16 bases between. The CDR3 loop spans 15 amino acids. The DNA for the CDR3 is TGTGCCAGTAGTCCACCCCCGGGTAATTATCAGCCCCAGCATTTT. Translation gives CASSPPPGNYQPQHF.

This rearrangement joins TRBV28 to TRBJ1-2; D might be TRBD1 (5 bases). CDR3 size: 16 residues. With 2 bases removed from V and 2 bases from J, the gap between germline ends came to 15 bases. Per germline, CDR1 MDHEN and CDR2 SYDVKM. The CDR3 nucleotides are TGTGCCAGCAGTTTAGGAGCGGGCAGACAGAACTATGGCTACACCTTC. It is translated as CASSLGAGRQNYGYTF.

This sequence joins TRBV4-1 and TRBJ2-1; 10 positions agree with TRBD2. J was trimmed by 4 bases and V by 0 bases; bases with no gene match: 3. The CDR3 length is 16 residues. Germline CDR1 reads MGHRA; CDR2 reads YSYEKL. CDR3 amino acids: CASSQDVGLAYNEQFF. The CDR3 DNA reads as TGCGCCAGCAGCCAAGATGTGGGACTAGCGTACAATGAGCAGTTCTTC.

This chain links TRBV5-4 with TRBJ1-1, with unresolved D. V dropped 1 base and J dropped 4 bases, with 11 bases sitting between them. Germline V gene lookup returns CDR1 SGHNT and CDR2 YYREEE (reference sequence). The CDR3 runs 14 residues. In DNA form, the CDR3 reads TGTGCCAGCAGCTTGAGTACTGGAGGCACTGAAGCTTTCTTT. Protein sequence: CASSLSTGGTEAFF.

This chain links TRBV5-4 with TRBJ2-1; the match to TRBD2 covers 9 bases. The trim removed 4 bases at V and 6 bases at J, leaving 2 bases unmatched. Germline assignment: CDR1 SGHNT and CDR2 YYREEE (reference sequence). The CDR3 length is 13 residues. This CDR3 is CASSVLAGNEQFF. The CDR3, as DNA: TGTGCCAGCAGCGTACTAGCGGGCAATGAGCAGTTCTTC.

This chain links TRBV7-8 with TRBJ1-6; TRBD1 agrees at 11 bases. Looked up from germline, CDR1 is SGHVS and CDR2 is FQNEAQ. The trim removed 5 bases at V and 7 bases at J, leaving 4 bases unmatched. This CDR3 contains 15 residues. CDR3 DNA sequence: TGTGCCAGCAGCCTGGGACAGGGGGGCAATTCACCCCTCCACTTT. Translated: CASSLGQGGNSPLHF.

V usage is TRBV15 and J usage is TRBJ2-5, with TRBD1 matching over 7 bases. V dropped 5 bases and J dropped 2; count of bases not matched to a gene: 5. Per the germline V gene, CDR1 is LNHNV and CDR2 is YYDKDF (reference sequence). This CDR3 contains 14 residues. The CDR3 spells CATSGRDRQETQYF. CDR3 nucleotides: TGTGCCACCAGCGGACGGGACAGACAAGAGACCCAGTACTTC.

The rearrangement joins TRBV21-1 to TRBJ2-7; the D call TRBD2 from the table was never checked on the DNA. TRBV21-1 is a recognized pseudogene. The CDR3 contains 15 residues. CDR3: CASSEPGLETYEQYF. The CDR3 coding sequence is TGTGCCAGCAGCGAACCGGGACTAGAGACCTACGAGCAGTACTTC.

The chain has TRBV28 and TRBJ1-4; 9 bases line up with TRBD1. With 6 bases clipped from V and 4 bases from J, the junction kept 15 bases outside the gene matches. The germline V gene has CDR1 MDHEN and CDR2 SYDVKM. The CDR3 runs 18 residues. CDR3 nucleotide sequence: TGTGCCAGCAGGCGACAGGGGGAGGTCTCCTTAGGTAATGAAAAACTGTTTTTT. Encoded protein: CASRRQGEVSLGNEKLFF.

V and J are TRBV5-1 and TRBJ2-7, with 8 nucleotides matching TRBD2. The CDR3 extends over 16 amino acids. V was pared by 4 bases and J by 0 bases, with 9 bases of the junction left unmatched. Germline V gene lookup returns CDR1 SGHRS and CDR2 YFSETQ. The CDR3 nucleotides are TGCGCCAGCAGCCTGGTCGGGACTAGTGCCTCCTACGAGCAGTACTTC. Protein: CASSLVGTSASYEQYF.

This chain connects TRBV6-6 to TRBJ1-2; D might be TRBD1 (6 bases). Germline values: CDR1 MNHNY, CDR2 SVGAGI (reference sequence). This CDR3 comprises 15 residues. V was clipped by 2 bases and J by 3 bases, with 13 bases between them. CDR3 nucleotide sequence: TGTGCCAGCAGTTACCCCCGTGAGGGGGACTATGGCTACACCTTC. As protein: CASSYPREGDYGYTF.

This clone came up once. This chain uses TRBV9 with TRBJ2-1, with D perhaps TRBD2 (5 bases). Germline values: CDR1 SGDLS, CDR2 YYNGEE. The V end was cut by 3 bases, the J end by 3 bases, with 7 bases between. The CDR3 covers 13 residues. DNA of the CDR3: TGTGCCAGCAGCGCCGGAGGCTACAATGAGCAGTTCTTC. This encodes CASSAGGYNEQFF.

This sequence joins TRBV5-5 and TRBJ1-1; D is uncertain. Between the trimmed V and J ends, which lost 4 bases and 0 bases, there was a span of 7 bases. CDR1 SGHKS and CDR2 YYEKEE come from the germline V gene (reference sequence). The CDR3 sequence is 13 residues long. The CDR3 DNA follows: TGTGCCAGCAGCATCCAGGTGAACACTGAAGCTTTCTTT. It codes for CASSIQVNTEAFF.

V usage is TRBV19 and J usage is TRBJ1-5; D is perhaps TRBD1 (5 bases). Looked up from germline, CDR1 is LNHDA and CDR2 is SQIVND (reference sequence). CDR3 length: 15 residues. With 3 bases removed from V and 5 bases from J, the gap between germline ends came to 14 bases. The CDR3: CASSMARQLDQPQHF. CDR3 sequence (DNA): TGTGCCAGTAGTATGGCAAGACAGTTAGATCAGCCCCAGCATTTT.